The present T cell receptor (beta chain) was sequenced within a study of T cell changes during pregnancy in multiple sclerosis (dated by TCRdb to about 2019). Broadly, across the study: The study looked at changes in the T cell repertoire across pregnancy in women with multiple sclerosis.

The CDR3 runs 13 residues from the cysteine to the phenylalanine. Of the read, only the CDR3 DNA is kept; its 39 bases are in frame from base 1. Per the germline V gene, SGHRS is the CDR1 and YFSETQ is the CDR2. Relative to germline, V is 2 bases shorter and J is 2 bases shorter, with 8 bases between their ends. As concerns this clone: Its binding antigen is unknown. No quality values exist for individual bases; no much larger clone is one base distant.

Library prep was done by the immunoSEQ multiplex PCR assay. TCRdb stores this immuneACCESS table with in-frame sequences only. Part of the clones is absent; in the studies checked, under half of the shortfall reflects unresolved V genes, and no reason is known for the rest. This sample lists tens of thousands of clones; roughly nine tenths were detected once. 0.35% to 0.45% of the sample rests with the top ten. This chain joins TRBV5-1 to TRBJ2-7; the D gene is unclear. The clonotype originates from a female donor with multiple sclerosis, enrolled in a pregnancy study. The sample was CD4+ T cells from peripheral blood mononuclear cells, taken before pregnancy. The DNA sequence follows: TGCGCCAGCAGCTTCGGAGATACCTACGAGCAGTACTTC. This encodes CASSFGDTYEQYF.